These 18 T cell receptor beta chains were all obtained from the same sample, sequenced in a study of blood T cells in healthy people across ages. Primed by a sample-barcoded 5' primer and a J-beta primer mix, a second PCR proceeded for 7 to 11 cycles. TCRdb re-analysed the 5' RACE reads in MiXCR, keeping a single row per CDR3 protein. The repertoire holds over 700,000 distinct CDR3 sequences, with 53% as singletons. The specimen was blood. The receptors derive from an elderly man in good health.

The chain links TRBV20-1 to TRBJ2-5, with TRBD2 as a possible D gene (5 bases). Looked up from germline, CDR1 is DFQATT and CDR2 is SNEGSKA (reference sequence). The CDR3 has 13 amino acids. Trimming stripped 7 bases from V and 1 base from J, with 13 bases between. As DNA, the CDR3 is TGCAGTGTGCGCCGGACTCCCCAAGAGACCCAGTACTTC. It yields the protein CSVRRTPQETQYF.

V and J are TRBV5-1 and TRBJ2-1; D possibly matches TRBD1 or TRBD2 (7 bases each). The ends were cut back, 0 bases at V and 0 bases at J, with 19 bases in the middle. CDR1 is SGHRS, CDR2 YFSETQ, per germline. This CDR3 spans 19 amino acids. CDR3 in DNA: TGCGCCAGCAGCTTGGCCGCAGCGGGGTCAGGGGGCTCCTACAATGAGCAGTTCTTC. Translation gives CASSLAAAGSGGSYNEQFF.

V is TRBV27 and J is TRBJ1-2; D is ambiguous. Trimming cost V 2 bases and J 4 bases, with 8 bases left between them. Germline CDR1 and CDR2: MNHEY and SMNVEV (reference sequence). The CDR3 spans 13 residues. The CDR3 is CASSLNKGYGYTF. The CDR3 bases are TGTGCCAGCAGTTTAAATAAAGGCTATGGCTACACCTTC.

The sample holds a few counts of this clonotype. The CDR3 DNA is TGCAGCGTTGCATCTCCTCGGCAGTTCTTC. Translation gives CSVASPRQFF. The V and J genes are TRBV29-1 and TRBJ2-1; D uncertain. The germline gives CDR1 SQVTM, CDR2 ANQGSEA. This CDR3 has 10 residues. V was clipped by 4 bases and J by 12 bases, with 10 bases between them.

This clonotype was seen only a few times. The rearrangement links TRBV20-1 to TRBJ2-1, with 10 bases identical to TRBD1. Germline loops: CDR1 DFQATT, CDR2 SNEGSKA (reference sequence). This CDR3 has 16 amino acids. With 3 bases clipped from V and 5 bases from J, the junction kept 10 bases outside the gene matches. CDR3 residues: CSASNRPGQGHNEQFF. The CDR3 nucleotides read TGCAGTGCTAGTAATCGGCCGGGACAGGGGCACAATGAGCAGTTCTTC.

The genes are TRBV20-1 and TRBJ2-1; 13 bases align to TRBD2. Germline values: CDR1 DFQATT, CDR2 SNEGSKA (reference sequence). Germline trimming cut 1 base from V and 5 bases from J; bases unmatched to any gene: 5. The CDR3 loop spans 16 amino acids. In DNA, the CDR3 is TGCAGTGCTAGAGGCGAGACTAGCGGGAGGAACAATGAGCAGTTCTTC. Amino acids: CSARGETSGRNNEQFF.

This chain joins TRBV28 and TRBJ2-3; TRBD2 matches 9 bases. J was trimmed by 4 bases and V by 8 bases; bases with no gene match: 10. From germline, CDR1 is MDHEN and CDR2 SYDVKM. The CDR3 covers 15 residues. Written as DNA, the CDR3 is TGTGCCAGCGAAGGACTAGCGTCGTTGGCAGATACGCAGTATTTT. The encoded protein is CASEGLASLADTQYF.

There are a few counts of this clonotype. The chain has TRBV29-1 and TRBJ2-7; a possible D gene is TRBD2 (8 bases). The CDR3 has 14 amino acids. V lost 5 bases and J lost 3, with 17 bases in between. In germline, CDR1 is SQVTM, CDR2 ANQGSEA. CDR3 nucleotide sequence: TGCAGCGTTCCAAGCGGGGGACAGAACTACGAGCAGTACTTC. Encoded protein: CSVPSGGQNYEQYF.

There are a few counts of this clonotype. The chain is built from TRBV6-5 and TRBJ1-1, with TRBD1 matching over 8 bases. The V gene's germline CDR1 is MNHEY and CDR2 SVGAGI. This CDR3 has 12 residues. The J segment lost 5 bases and the V segment lost 4 bases, leaving 0 bases of the junction unmatched. CDR3 in amino acids: CASSWTGTEAFF. The CDR3 DNA is TGTGCCAGCAGTTGGACAGGGACTGAAGCTTTCTTT.

The J gene is TRBJ2-7, the V gene TRBV9; TRBD1 matches at 8 bases. Trimming cost V 4 bases and J 5 bases; bases outside gene matches: 8. The CDR3 loop spans 14 amino acids. The germline V gene encodes CDR1 SGDLS and CDR2 YYNGEE. The CDR3 reads CASSPDQGANEQYF. The CDR3 nucleotides are TGTGCCAGCAGCCCAGACCAGGGGGCTAACGAGCAGTACTTC.

The V gene is TRBV11-1, the J gene TRBJ2-5, with 8 bases that match TRBD2. The J call is in doubt because the DNA end fits TRBJ2-7 better. In germline, CDR1 is SGHAT, CDR2 FQDESV (reference sequence). The CDR3 has 15 residues. The CDR3: CASRRGGRPPNEQYF. CDR3 nucleotides: TGTGCCAGCAGAAGAGGCGGGAGGCCTCCAAACGAGCAGTACTTC.

This rearrangement joins TRBV2 to TRBJ1-1; tentative D call: TRBD1 (5 bases). V lost 7 bases to trimming and J lost 4 bases, with 16 bases between them. Germline V lookup: CDR1 SNHLY, CDR2 FYNNEI. The CDR3 covers 14 residues. CDR3 region: CASIRGAGATEAFF. The CDR3 nucleotides are TGTGCCAGCATTCGAGGGGCAGGCGCCACTGAAGCTTTCTTT.

The V and J genes are TRBV10-3 and TRBJ2-1, with 10 bases matching TRBD1. V trimming: 5 bases; J trimming: 13 bases; junction bases outside the gene matches: 14. The CDR3 is made up of 15 amino acids. The germline gives CDR1 ENHRY, CDR2 SYGVKD. CDR3 sequence (DNA): TGTGCCATCAGTCGGGACAGGGGAACCGCCGAGACCCAGTTCTTC. Encoded protein: CAISRDRGTAETQFF.

In this sample, this clonotype turned up a few times. This sequence joins TRBV6-5 and TRBJ2-3; 9 bases match TRBD1. The CDR3 is made up of 15 amino acids. CDR1 and CDR2 (germline): MNHEY, SVGAGI. Trimming removed 6 bases from V and 14 bases from J; junction bases left unmatched: 18. This chain's CDR3 is CASRSTGGGIRYAYF. The CDR3 DNA reads TGTGCCAGCAGATCCACAGGGGGCGGGATCAGATACGCGTATTTT.

This chain connects TRBV20-1 to TRBJ2-1; 7 nucleotides agree with TRBD2. The J segment lost 0 bases and the V segment lost 6 bases, leaving 5 bases of the junction unmatched. Germline CDR1 reads DFQATT; CDR2 reads SNEGSKA (reference sequence). This CDR3 is built from 14 residues. For the CDR3, the DNA is TGCAGTGCAACCGGGACTACCTCCTACAATGAGCAGTTCTTC. Translated, it gives CSATGTTSYNEQFF.

The chain couples TRBV6-5 to TRBJ1-2, with TRBD1 identical over 7 bases. Trimming removed 5 bases from V and 5 bases from J; junction bases left unmatched: 5. Germline values: CDR1 MNHEY, CDR2 SVGAGI. CDR3 length equals 13 residues. DNA for the CDR3: TGTGCCAGCAGTCAAACGACAGGGTATGGCTACACCTTC. It is translated as CASSQTTGYGYTF.

This chain links TRBV6-6 with TRBJ1-2; no reliable D call. V lost 2 bases and J lost 8, with 9 bases in between. There are 12 residues in the CDR3. Germline CDR1 is MNHNY and CDR2 is SVGAGI (reference sequence). The CDR3 sequence is CASSYSRRGYTF. The CDR3 coding sequence is TGTGCCAGCAGTTACAGCCGGCGGGGCTACACCTTC.

The genes are TRBV11-2 and TRBJ2-7; 7 bases align to TRBD2. Germline CDR1 and CDR2: SGHAT and FQNNGV. V gave up 0 bases and J gave up 2 bases; unmatched junction bases: 4. CDR3 size: 15 residues. CDR3 in DNA: TGTGCCAGCAGCTTAGACACTAGCGTTACCTACGAGCAGTACTTC. Its protein is CASSLDTSVTYEQYF.